A selection of T cell receptor beta chains follows, all from one sample in a study of blood T cell repertoires in COVID-19. Only in-frame clones appear in the TCRdb table, and some are missing; sequencing was by immunoSEQ multiplex PCR. This table holds under 250,000 clones, 75% to 90% found once. The sample taken for sequencing was peripheral blood. These receptors came from a woman between 40 and 55 years old with acute or convalescent COVID-19. Both conserved end residues are part of each CDR3. The order of the fields is D gene, J gene, V gene, clone size, CDR3 protein, CDR3 DNA. The D gene is left open where the match is weak. Some rows mark clone size as missing; the rest say once, few, many or name a class of expanded clone.

D gene: .
J gene: TRBJ1-1
V gene: TRBV4-1
clone size: .
CDR3 protein: CASSQGETGSVAAFF
CDR3 DNA: TGCGCCAGCAGCCAAGGCGAAACAGGGTCCGTGGCCGCTTTCTTT

D gene: .
J gene: TRBJ1-5
V gene: TRBV19
clone size: .
CDR3 protein: CASSMTGGNQPQHF
CDR3 DNA: TGTGCCAGTAGTATGACCGGGGGCAATCAGCCCCAGCATTTT

D gene: .
J gene: TRBJ1-6
V gene: TRBV18
clone size: .
CDR3 protein: CASSLNGRTLTNSPLHF
CDR3 DNA: TGTGCCAGCTCACTCAATGGCAGAACCTTAACTAATTCACCCCTCCACTTT

D gene: .
J gene: TRBJ1-5
V gene: TRBV4-1
clone size: .
CDR3 protein: CASSQDPPNQPQHF
CDR3 DNA: TGCGCCAGCAGCCAAGATCCCCCAAATCAGCCCCAGCATTTT

D gene: .
J gene: TRBJ1-2
V gene: TRBV5-4
clone size: .
CDR3 protein: CASSWTPWDYGYTF
CDR3 DNA: TGTGCCAGCAGCTGGACTCCCTGGGACTATGGCTACACCTTC

D gene: .
J gene: TRBJ1-5
V gene: TRBV21-1
clone size: .
CDR3 protein: CASSARGQTLKTNQPQHF
CDR3 DNA: TGTGCCAGCAGCGCAAGGGGACAAACCCTCAAAACTAATCAGCCCCAGCATTTT

D gene: .
J gene: TRBJ1-6
V gene: TRBV5-4
clone size: .
CDR3 protein: CASSLNRLNSPLHF
CDR3 DNA: TGTGCCAGCAGCTTGAACAGGCTCAATTCACCCCTCCACTTT

D gene: TRBD2
J gene: TRBJ2-5
V gene: TRBV30
clone size: .
CDR3 protein: CAWSLKTRGRVGIPQETQYF
CDR3 DNA: TGTGCCTGGAGTCTAAAAACCCGTGGGAGGGTGGGCATACCTCAAGAGACCCAGTACTTC

D gene: TRBD2
J gene: TRBJ2-1
V gene: TRBV3-1/TRBV3-2
clone size: .
CDR3 protein: CASSQGIAGYDEQFF
CDR3 DNA: TGTGCCAGCAGCCAAGGAATAGCGGGGTACGATGAGCAGTTCTTC

D gene: TRBD1
J gene: TRBJ1-5
V gene: TRBV6-5
clone size: .
CDR3 protein: CASRPTGGGQPQHF
CDR3 DNA: TGTGCCAGCAGACCGACAGGGGGGGGTCAGCCCCAGCATTTT

D gene: TRBD1
J gene: TRBJ1-3
V gene: TRBV28
clone size: .
CDR3 protein: CASIRQGSGNTIYF
CDR3 DNA: TGTGCCAGCATCAGACAGGGCTCTGGAAACACCATATATTTT

D gene: .
J gene: TRBJ1-1
V gene: TRBV6-5
clone size: .
CDR3 protein: CASSRQREAFF
CDR3 DNA: TGTGCCAGCAGCAGACAGCGTGAGGCTTTCTTT

D gene: .
J gene: TRBJ1-1
V gene: TRBV11-2
clone size: .
CDR3 protein: CASSLLSGRKDTEAFF
CDR3 DNA: TGTGCCAGCAGCTTACTTTCCGGCAGGAAAGACACTGAAGCTTTCTTT

D gene: TRBD2
J gene: TRBJ2-3
V gene: TRBV29-1
clone size: .
CDR3 protein: CSVEGGGTDTQYF
CDR3 DNA: TGCAGCGTTGAGGGGGGGGGCACAGATACGCAGTATTTT

D gene: .
J gene: TRBJ1-1
V gene: TRBV5-8
clone size: .
CDR3 protein: CASSRGVRVATEAFF
CDR3 DNA: TGTGCCAGCAGCCGGGGGGTGAGAGTGGCCACTGAAGCTTTCTTT

D gene: TRBD1
J gene: TRBJ1-5
V gene: TRBV2
clone size: .
CDR3 protein: CASSETGATGHF
CDR3 DNA: TGTGCCAGCAGTGAAACAGGGGCCACAGGGCATTTT

D gene: .
J gene: TRBJ1-6
V gene: TRBV4-2
clone size: .
CDR3 protein: CASTPSPDNSPLHF
CDR3 DNA: TGTGCCAGCACACCAAGTCCGGATAATTCACCCCTCCACTTT

D gene: .
J gene: TRBJ1-2
V gene: TRBV29-1
clone size: .
CDR3 protein: CSVHLSGHNYGYTF
CDR3 DNA: TGCAGCGTTCATCTCAGTGGTCATAACTATGGCTACACCTTC

D gene: .
J gene: TRBJ1-1
V gene: TRBV7-2
clone size: .
CDR3 protein: CASSPLRGSQSEAFF
CDR3 DNA: TGTGCCAGCAGCCCCTTGCGGGGGTCTCAGAGTGAAGCTTTCTTT

D gene: TRBD1
J gene: TRBJ1-4
V gene: TRBV9
clone size: .
CDR3 protein: CASSVATGTVNEKLFF
CDR3 DNA: TGTGCCAGCAGCGTAGCTACTGGGACAGTAAATGAAAAACTGTTTTTT

D gene: .
J gene: TRBJ1-1
V gene: TRBV6-5
clone size: .
CDR3 protein: CASRPDSMNTEAFF
CDR3 DNA: TGTGCCAGCAGGCCAGACAGTATGAACACTGAAGCTTTCTTT

D gene: TRBD1
J gene: TRBJ1-5
V gene: TRBV24-1
clone size: .
CDR3 protein: CATSDSRQGSQPQHF
CDR3 DNA: TGTGCCACCAGTGATTCGCGACAGGGAAGTCAGCCCCAGCATTTT

D gene: .
J gene: TRBJ1-1
V gene: TRBV6-5
clone size: .
CDR3 protein: CASSYSAVFPEAFF
CDR3 DNA: TGTGCCAGCAGTTACTCGGCGGTATTCCCCGAAGCTTTCTTT

D gene: TRBD1
J gene: TRBJ1-5
V gene: TRBV3-1/TRBV3-2
clone size: .
CDR3 protein: CASSYGTGPRPQHF
CDR3 DNA: TGTGCCAGCAGTTATGGGACAGGTCCTCGGCCCCAGCATTTT

D gene: .
J gene: TRBJ1-5
V gene: TRBV15
clone size: .
CDR3 protein: CATSRGQGSNQPQHF
CDR3 DNA: TGTGCCACCAGCAGAGGGCAGGGGAGCAATCAGCCCCAGCATTTT

D gene: TRBD1
J gene: TRBJ2-2
V gene: TRBV5-1
clone size: .
CDR3 protein: CASSLVPGGTGELFF
CDR3 DNA: TGCGCCAGCAGCTTGGTACCAGGGGGCACCGGGGAGCTGTTTTTT

D gene: .
J gene: TRBJ1-5
V gene: TRBV7-9
clone size: once
CDR3 protein: CASSLDSQPQHF
CDR3 DNA: TGTGCCAGCAGCCTGGACAGCCAGCCCCAGCATTTT

D gene: TRBD1
J gene: TRBJ1-1
V gene: TRBV9
clone size: .
CDR3 protein: CASSLDRGGTEAFF
CDR3 DNA: TGTGCCAGCAGTTTGGACAGGGGAGGGACTGAAGCTTTCTTT

D gene: TRBD1
J gene: TRBJ1-6
V gene: TRBV5-7
clone size: .
CDR3 protein: CASSFQPAGGNNSPLHF
CDR3 DNA: TGTGCCAGCAGTTTCCAACCGGCAGGGGGCAATAATTCACCCCTCCACTTT

D gene: .
J gene: TRBJ1-1
V gene: TRBV7-9
clone size: .
CDR3 protein: CASSPGGNTEAFF
CDR3 DNA: TGTGCCAGCAGCCCCGGGGGGAACACTGAAGCTTTCTTT

D gene: TRBD1
J gene: TRBJ2-1
V gene: TRBV7-3
clone size: once
CDR3 protein: CASSLGTGWNEQFF
CDR3 DNA: TGTGCCAGCAGCTTAGGGACAGGGTGGAATGAGCAGTTCTTC

D gene: .
J gene: TRBJ1-2
V gene: TRBV30
clone size: .
CDR3 protein: CAWSVPGAGGYTF
CDR3 DNA: TGTGCCTGGAGTGTTCCAGGGGCGGGTGGCTACACCTTC

D gene: TRBD1
J gene: TRBJ1-1
V gene: TRBV2
clone size: .
CDR3 protein: CASRVGQGGNTEAFF
CDR3 DNA: TGTGCCAGCAGAGTCGGACAGGGGGGTAACACTGAAGCTTTCTTT

D gene: TRBD1
J gene: TRBJ2-2
V gene: TRBV24-1
clone size: .
CDR3 protein: CATSDFIAFGTGRTGELFF
CDR3 DNA: TGTGCCACCAGTGATTTCATAGCTTTTGGGACAGGGAGGACCGGGGAGCTGTTTTTT

D gene: TRBD1
J gene: TRBJ2-3
V gene: TRBV24-1
clone size: .
CDR3 protein: CATTRSGGSTDTQYF
CDR3 DNA: TGTGCCACCACTCGGTCAGGGGGCAGCACAGATACGCAGTATTTT

D gene: .
J gene: TRBJ1-1
V gene: TRBV5-5
clone size: .
CDR3 protein: CASTFDSMNTEAFF
CDR3 DNA: TGTGCCAGCACCTTCGACAGCATGAACACTGAAGCTTTCTTT

D gene: TRBD1
J gene: TRBJ1-3
V gene: TRBV2
clone size: .
CDR3 protein: CASSDPGQYSGNTIYF
CDR3 DNA: TGTGCCAGCAGTGATCCGGGACAGTACTCTGGAAACACCATATATTTT

D gene: .
J gene: TRBJ2-2
V gene: TRBV5-1
clone size: .
CDR3 protein: CASSLGVVANTGELFF
CDR3 DNA: TGCGCCAGCAGCTTGGGCGTGGTCGCGAACACCGGGGAGCTGTTTTTT

D gene: TRBD1
J gene: TRBJ1-2
V gene: TRBV12-3/TRBV12-4
clone size: .
CDR3 protein: CASSSLRGLGYTF
CDR3 DNA: TGTGCCAGCAGCTCCCTCAGGGGGCTTGGCTACACCTTC

D gene: .
J gene: TRBJ1-2
V gene: TRBV19
clone size: many
CDR3 protein: CASRLPAGANYGYTF
CDR3 DNA: TGTGCCAGTCGCCTACCCGCCGGAGCTAACTATGGCTACACCTTC

D gene: .
J gene: TRBJ2-3
V gene: TRBV7-9
clone size: .
CDR3 protein: CASSSPDSLTDTQYF
CDR3 DNA: TGTGCCAGCAGCTCCCCGGACAGCCTTACAGATACGCAGTATTTT

D gene: TRBD2
J gene: TRBJ2-5
V gene: TRBV11-3
clone size: .
CDR3 protein: CASSLDGGQETQYF
CDR3 DNA: TGTGCCAGCAGCTTAGACGGGGGGCAAGAGACCCAGTACTTC

D gene: .
J gene: TRBJ2-1
V gene: TRBV19
clone size: .
CDR3 protein: CASTGGGSSYNEQFF
CDR3 DNA: TGTGCCAGTACAGGAGGGGGCAGCTCCTACAATGAGCAGTTCTTC

D gene: TRBD1
J gene: TRBJ1-2
V gene: TRBV9
clone size: once
CDR3 protein: CASSEGADIYGYTF
CDR3 DNA: TGTGCCAGCAGCGAGGGGGCAGACATCTATGGCTACACCTTC

D gene: TRBD1
J gene: TRBJ1-2
V gene: TRBV5-5
clone size: .
CDR3 protein: CASSFLDRVRNGYTF
CDR3 DNA: TGTGCCAGCAGCTTCCTCGACAGGGTACGAAATGGCTACACCTTC